This T cell receptor (beta chain) was observed in a study of identical twins. Trimming stripped 2 bases from V and 7 bases from J, with 21 bases between. The CDR3 covers 17 residues. The germline gives CDR1 MNHEY, CDR2 SVGEGT. TCRdb processed the 5' RACE reads anew with MiXCR; each CDR3 protein has one entry. The table lists about 190,000 distinct CDR3 sequences, approximately 16% of them singletons. Points from the study as a whole: Beta clonotypes that were abundant in cord blood contained fewer insertions, a pattern absent from memory repertoires.

Comment on this clonotype: Its antigen is currently unknown.

These sequences were also reported in another study, on T cells expressing NK-cell markers. According to that study: Sorted CD3+CD56+NKG2C+, CD3+CD56+NKG2C- and CD3+CD56-NKG2C+ T cells provided the TCR beta repertoires. There were seven HCMV-seropositive donors and one seronegative donor among the eight sequenced. Similarly, these clonotypes led the CD3+CD56-NKG2C+ fraction as well in a few donors.

The genes are TRBV6-2 or TRBV6-3 and TRBJ1-5; weak D call: TRBD1 (6 bases). The TCR comes from a woman aged 18-29 years in good health. The material sequenced was CD8+ T cells sorted from blood. DNA of the CDR3: TGTGCCAGCAGTTACGTCCTGGACGTGGGGGCGCGGCAGCCCCAGCATTTT. Protein sequence: CASSYVLDVGARQPQHF.